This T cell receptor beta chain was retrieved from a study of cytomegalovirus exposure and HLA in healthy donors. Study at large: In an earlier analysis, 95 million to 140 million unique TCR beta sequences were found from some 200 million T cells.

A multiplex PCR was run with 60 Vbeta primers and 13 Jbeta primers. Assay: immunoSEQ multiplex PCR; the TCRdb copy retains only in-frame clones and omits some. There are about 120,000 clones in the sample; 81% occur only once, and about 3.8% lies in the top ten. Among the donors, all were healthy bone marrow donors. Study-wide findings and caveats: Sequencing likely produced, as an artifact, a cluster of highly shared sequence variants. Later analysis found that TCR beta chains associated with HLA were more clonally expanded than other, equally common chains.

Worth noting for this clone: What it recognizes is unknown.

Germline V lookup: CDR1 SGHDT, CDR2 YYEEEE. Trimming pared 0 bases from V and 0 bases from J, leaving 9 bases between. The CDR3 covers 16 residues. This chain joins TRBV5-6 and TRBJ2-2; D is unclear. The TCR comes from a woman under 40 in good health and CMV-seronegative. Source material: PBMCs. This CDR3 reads CASSLDVQANTGELFF. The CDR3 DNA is TGTGCCAGCAGCTTGGATGTACAAGCGAACACCGGGGAGCTGTTTTTT.